The rows below give T cell receptor beta chains drawn from one sample of a study of CD8 T cells in Susac syndrome. Using its own MiXCR run on the immunoSEQ multiplex PCR reads, TCRdb lists one record per CDR3 protein. The repertoire has roughly 120,000 distinct CDR3 sequences, about 95% of them found once; the top ten carry approximately 0.12%. Sequenced: CD4+ T cells from PBMCs. The receptors shown here come from a human donor with multiple sclerosis. The CDR3 runs from the conserved cysteine through the conserved F or W. A D gene is named only where the DNA matches it firmly. Where a row states a size, it is once, few, many or the class of an expanded clone; other rows omit it.

clone_size: -
d_call: -
v_call: TRBV5-4
j_call: TRBJ1-1
cdr3_aa: CASSSGSDEAFF
cdr3_nt: TGTGCCAGCAGCTCAGGCAGTGATGAAGCTTTCTTT

clone_size: -
d_call: -
v_call: TRBV12-3/TRBV12-4
j_call: TRBJ2-3
cdr3_aa: CASSFRDPFIRQYF
cdr3_nt: TGTGCCAGCAGTTTCCGGGACCCTTTTATACGACAGTATTTT

clone_size: few
d_call: -
v_call: TRBV4-2
j_call: TRBJ2-6
cdr3_aa: CASSHNSGANVLTF
cdr3_nt: TGTGCCAGCAGTCATAACTCTGGGGCCAACGTCCTGACTTTC

clone_size: -
d_call: -
v_call: TRBV2
j_call: TRBJ1-2
cdr3_aa: CASSLAGVYNGYTF
cdr3_nt: TGTGCCAGCAGTCTGGCCGGGGTATATAATGGCTACACCTTC

clone_size: -
d_call: -
v_call: TRBV6-5
j_call: TRBJ1-1
cdr3_aa: CASSYWKPEGTEAFF
cdr3_nt: TGTGCCAGCAGTTACTGGAAGCCTGAGGGGACTGAAGCTTTCTTT

clone_size: -
d_call: TRBD2
v_call: TRBV30
j_call: TRBJ2-7
cdr3_aa: CAWTPPQRGPYEQYF
cdr3_nt: TGTGCCTGGACCCCCCCCCAGCGGGGACCCTACGAGCAGTACTTC

clone_size: -
d_call: -
v_call: TRBV30
j_call: TRBJ1-2
cdr3_aa: CAWTGGALTYGYTF
cdr3_nt: TGTGCCTGGACCGGGGGGGCCTTAACCTATGGCTACACCTTC

clone_size: once
d_call: -
v_call: TRBV29-1
j_call: TRBJ2-7
cdr3_aa: CSVVTGPYEQYF
cdr3_nt: TGCAGCGTTGTCACAGGGCCCTACGAGCAGTACTTC

clone_size: -
d_call: -
v_call: TRBV7-8
j_call: TRBJ2-2
cdr3_aa: CASSSKRPRTNTGELFF
cdr3_nt: TGTGCCAGCAGTTCAAAGAGGCCGAGAACGAACACCGGGGAGCTGTTTTTT

clone_size: -
d_call: TRBD1
v_call: TRBV7-9
j_call: TRBJ2-7
cdr3_aa: CASRKTGEGYEQYF
cdr3_nt: TGTGCCAGCAGGAAGACAGGGGAAGGCTACGAGCAGTACTTC

clone_size: -
d_call: -
v_call: TRBV7-9
j_call: TRBJ2-3
cdr3_aa: CASSPGAVTDTQYF
cdr3_nt: TGTGCCAGCAGCCCAGGGGCGGTCACAGATACGCAGTATTTT

clone_size: once
d_call: -
v_call: TRBV2
j_call: TRBJ2-7
cdr3_aa: CASTEIIGREQYF
cdr3_nt: TGTGCCAGCACGGAGATCATAGGGAGGGAGCAGTACTTC

clone_size: -
d_call: -
v_call: TRBV7-2
j_call: TRBJ1-2
cdr3_aa: CASSSRQDRYGYTF
cdr3_nt: TGTGCCAGCAGCTCCCGACAGGACCGCTATGGCTACACCTTC

clone_size: -
d_call: TRBD1
v_call: TRBV2
j_call: TRBJ2-2
cdr3_aa: CASSSPGQSRTGELFF
cdr3_nt: TGTGCCAGCAGCTCGCCGGGACAGAGTCGCACCGGGGAGCTGTTTTTT

clone_size: -
d_call: TRBD1
v_call: TRBV15
j_call: TRBJ1-1
cdr3_aa: CATSSGTGSSYEAFF
cdr3_nt: TGTGCCACCAGCTCCGGGACAGGGTCCTCTTATGAAGCTTTCTTT

clone_size: -
d_call: -
v_call: TRBV7-2
j_call: TRBJ1-3
cdr3_aa: CASSTRSSGNTIYF
cdr3_nt: TGTGCCAGCAGCACCCGGAGCTCTGGAAACACCATATATTTT

clone_size: -
d_call: -
v_call: TRBV4-1
j_call: TRBJ2-2
cdr3_aa: CASSQPWENTGELFF
cdr3_nt: TGCGCCAGCAGCCAACCTTGGGAGAACACCGGGGAGCTGTTTTTT

clone_size: -
d_call: -
v_call: TRBV19
j_call: TRBJ2-2
cdr3_aa: CASSGRGVNTGELFF
cdr3_nt: TGTGCCAGTAGTGGTCGAGGGGTGAACACCGGGGAGCTGTTTTTT

clone_size: once
d_call: TRBD2
v_call: TRBV29-1
j_call: TRBJ2-7
cdr3_aa: CSVNVAGGPYEQYF
cdr3_nt: TGCAGCGTTAACGTAGCGGGAGGGCCCTACGAGCAGTACTTC

clone_size: -
d_call: -
v_call: TRBV29-1
j_call: TRBJ1-2
cdr3_aa: CSVEDQEGFGAYGYTF
cdr3_nt: TGCAGCGTTGAAGATCAGGAAGGCTTCGGAGCCTATGGCTACACCTTC

clone_size: -
d_call: -
v_call: TRBV20-1
j_call: TRBJ2-7
cdr3_aa: CSARANSYEQYF
cdr3_nt: TGCAGTGCTAGGGCCAACTCCTACGAGCAGTACTTC

clone_size: -
d_call: -
v_call: TRBV30
j_call: TRBJ2-5
cdr3_aa: CAWSRGGPGRATQYF
cdr3_nt: TGTGCCTGGAGTAGAGGAGGGCCAGGTCGGGCGACCCAGTACTTC

clone_size: -
d_call: -
v_call: TRBV5-8
j_call: TRBJ2-6
cdr3_aa: CARGRGLVTGANVLTF
cdr3_nt: TGTGCCCGGGGAAGGGGCTTGGTAACTGGGGCCAACGTCCTGACTTTC

clone_size: -
d_call: -
v_call: TRBV6-2/TRBV6-3
j_call: TRBJ1-1
cdr3_aa: CASSSDRFHTEAFF
cdr3_nt: TGTGCCAGCAGTTCTGACAGGTTCCACACTGAAGCTTTCTTT

clone_size: -
d_call: -
v_call: TRBV12-3/TRBV12-4
j_call: TRBJ2-6
cdr3_aa: CASSLGTSGANVLTF
cdr3_nt: TGTGCCAGCAGTTTGGGTACTTCTGGGGCCAACGTCCTGACTTTC

clone_size: -
d_call: TRBD2
v_call: TRBV12-3/TRBV12-4
j_call: TRBJ2-7
cdr3_aa: CASSLLAGVGEQYF
cdr3_nt: TGTGCCAGCAGTTTACTAGCGGGAGTTGGCGAGCAGTACTTC

clone_size: -
d_call: -
v_call: TRBV4-3
j_call: TRBJ1-2
cdr3_aa: CASSQEGQGYYGYTF
cdr3_nt: TGCGCCAGCAGCCAAGAAGGCCAGGGGTACTATGGCTACACCTTC

clone_size: -
d_call: TRBD2
v_call: TRBV5-4
j_call: TRBJ2-7
cdr3_aa: CASRSVLAGDEQYF
cdr3_nt: TGTGCCAGCAGATCCGTCCTAGCGGGAGACGAGCAGTACTTC

clone_size: -
d_call: -
v_call: TRBV7-9
j_call: TRBJ1-2
cdr3_aa: CASSLLGDAQGYTF
cdr3_nt: TGTGCCAGCAGCTTATTAGGGGATGCACAGGGCTACACCTTC

clone_size: -
d_call: TRBD2
v_call: TRBV7-2
j_call: TRBJ2-7
cdr3_aa: CASSDPQDGGTYEQYF
cdr3_nt: TGTGCCAGCAGCGACCCCCAGGACGGGGGGACCTACGAGCAGTACTTC

clone_size: -
d_call: TRBD1
v_call: TRBV10-3
j_call: TRBJ1-5
cdr3_aa: CAISGGLQGRDQPQHF
cdr3_nt: TGTGCCATCAGTGGGGGCCTACAGGGGCGAGATCAGCCCCAGCATTTT

clone_size: -
d_call: -
v_call: TRBV11-2
j_call: TRBJ2-7
cdr3_aa: CASSGRQTGWTYEQYF
cdr3_nt: TGTGCCAGCAGCGGACGTCAAACAGGGTGGACCTACGAGCAGTACTTC

clone_size: -
d_call: -
v_call: TRBV9
j_call: TRBJ2-5
cdr3_aa: CASSVGQNQETQYF
cdr3_nt: TGTGCCAGCAGCGTAGGGCAGAACCAAGAGACCCAGTACTTC

clone_size: -
d_call: TRBD2
v_call: TRBV6-1
j_call: TRBJ2-2
cdr3_aa: CASSRSRGAGGNTGELFF
cdr3_nt: TGTGCCAGCAGTCGGTCCCGGGGGGCGGGGGGCAACACCGGGGAGCTGTTTTTT

clone_size: -
d_call: TRBD1
v_call: TRBV5-1
j_call: TRBJ2-2
cdr3_aa: CASSLPTGDGGELFF
cdr3_nt: TGCGCCAGCAGCTTGCCGACAGGGGATGGCGGGGAGCTGTTTTTT

clone_size: -
d_call: -
v_call: TRBV30
j_call: TRBJ2-2
cdr3_aa: CAWSGSGLGGELFF
cdr3_nt: TGTGCCTGGAGTGGTTCCGGGCTCGGGGGGGAGCTGTTTTTT

clone_size: -
d_call: TRBD2
v_call: TRBV12-3/TRBV12-4
j_call: TRBJ2-2
cdr3_aa: CASSYRLAGVGTGELFF
cdr3_nt: TGTGCCAGCAGCTACCGACTAGCGGGAGTGGGAACCGGGGAGCTGTTTTTT

clone_size: -
d_call: -
v_call: TRBV11-2
j_call: TRBJ1-5
cdr3_aa: CASSPGAGSQPQHF
cdr3_nt: TGTGCCAGCAGCCCTGGGGCAGGGAGTCAGCCCCAGCATTTT

clone_size: once
d_call: TRBD2
v_call: TRBV7-2
j_call: TRBJ2-3
cdr3_aa: CASSPGTNTDTQYF
cdr3_nt: TGTGCCAGCAGCCCCGGGACTAACACAGATACGCAGTATTTT

clone_size: -
d_call: -
v_call: TRBV29-1
j_call: TRBJ1-2
cdr3_aa: CSVAAFYGYTF
cdr3_nt: TGCAGCGTGGCAGCATTCTATGGCTACACCTTC

clone_size: -
d_call: TRBD2
v_call: TRBV9
j_call: TRBJ2-7
cdr3_aa: CASSVSGNGYEQYF
cdr3_nt: TGTGCCAGCAGCGTGAGCGGGAACGGGTACGAGCAGTACTTC

clone_size: -
d_call: -
v_call: TRBV27
j_call: TRBJ1-4
cdr3_aa: CASRHVQGGGSEKLFF
cdr3_nt: TGTGCCAGCAGGCACGTCCAGGGTGGGGGGAGTGAAAAACTGTTTTTT